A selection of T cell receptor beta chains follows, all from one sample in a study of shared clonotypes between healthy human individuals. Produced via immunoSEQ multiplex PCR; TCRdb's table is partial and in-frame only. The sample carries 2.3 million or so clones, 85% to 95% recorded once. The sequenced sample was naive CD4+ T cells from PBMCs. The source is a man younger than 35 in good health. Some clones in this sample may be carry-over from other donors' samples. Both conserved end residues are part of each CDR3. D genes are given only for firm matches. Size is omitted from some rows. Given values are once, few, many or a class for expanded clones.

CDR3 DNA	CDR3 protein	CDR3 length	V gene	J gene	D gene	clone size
TGCGCCAGCAGCTTGGCGGGTTTCACAGATACGCAGTATTTT	CASSLAGFTDTQYF	14	TRBV5-1	TRBJ2-3	.	.
TGCAGCGTTGATTTGGGGGCGGCAGCTTTCTTT	CSVDLGAAAFF	11	TRBV29-1	TRBJ1-1	.	.
TGTGCCAGCAGTGATAAGTCCGGATATCAGCCCCAGCATTTT	CASSDKSGYQPQHF	14	TRBV2	TRBJ1-5	.	.
TGTGCCAGCAGTGACCGGGGGAGACCCACAGATACGCAGTATTTT	CASSDRGRPTDTQYF	15	TRBV28	TRBJ2-3	.	.
TGTGCCAGCAGGCCCGGGACTAGCGGGAGGGCGCCAGGGTTCTTC	CASRPGTSGRAPGFF	15	TRBV28	TRBJ2-1	TRBD2	.
TGCGCCAGCAGCCCAAGCCCAGGGGGATCTGGAAACACCATATATTTT	CASSPSPGGSGNTIYF	16	TRBV5-1	TRBJ1-3	TRBD1	.
TGCGCCAGCAGCTTGTCGGGCGGGGAGCTGTTTTTT	CASSLSGGELFF	12	TRBV5-1	TRBJ2-2	.	.
TGCGCCAGCAGCTTGGGGACAGGTGGCAACTATGGCTACACCTTC	CASSLGTGGNYGYTF	15	TRBV5-1	TRBJ1-2	TRBD1	once
TGCGCCAGCAGCCAAGACCTCCTGGTTCCCAACTATGGCTACACCTTC	CASSQDLLVPNYGYTF	16	TRBV4-3	TRBJ1-2	.	.
TGTGCCAGTAGTATACAAGGACTCCTCCGATTGGACGAGCAGTACTTC	CASSIQGLLRLDEQYF	16	TRBV19	TRBJ2-7	.	.
TGCGCCAGCAGCTTGGAGGACAGCGGGTCCAAACCGTACTTC	CASSLEDSGSKPYF	14	TRBV5-1	TRBJ2-7	.	.
TGTGCCAGCAGTTATTCCTTGGCGCACCTAGTCTACGAGCAGTACTTC	CASSYSLAHLVYEQYF	16	TRBV12-1	TRBJ2-7	.	.
TGTGCCAGCAGCACCGGGACATTGGTCTCGGAGGGCTACACCTTC	CASSTGTLVSEGYTF	15	TRBV7-2	TRBJ1-2	.	.
TGTGCCAGCTCACCCTCCGCTGGGACCTACGAGCAGTACTTC	CASSPSAGTYEQYF	14	TRBV18	TRBJ2-7	.	.
TGTGCCAGCAGAGGGACTGGTGCAACTAATGAAAAACTGTTTTTT	CASRGTGATNEKLFF	15	TRBV2	TRBJ1-4	.	.
TGTGCCAGCAGTGAAGGAGCGGGCCACGAGCAGTACTTC	CASSEGAGHEQYF	13	TRBV2	TRBJ2-7	.	.
TGTGCCAGCAGTTCAAGGGAAAGCGGTGAAAAACTGTTTTTT	CASSSRESGEKLFF	14	TRBV6-5	TRBJ1-4	.	once
TGTGCCGGTTCACGCAAGACTAGCGGGGGGGACAATGAGCAGTTCTTC	CAGSRKTSGGDNEQFF	16	TRBV7-6	TRBJ2-1	TRBD2	.
TGTGCCAGCCCGGTAGGATACGGATATGGCTACACCTTC	CASPVGYGYGYTF	13	TRBV6-4	TRBJ1-2	.	.
TGTGCCAGCAGCTTAGCCAGGTTTTATGGCTACACCTTC	CASSLARFYGYTF	13	TRBV7-8	TRBJ1-2	.	.
TGCAGCGTCAGGGGGACTAGCGGGAGGAAAGATACGCAGTATTTT	CSVRGTSGRKDTQYF	15	TRBV29-1	TRBJ2-3	TRBD2	.
TGTGCCAGCAGCCCTACAGGGCCGGGGGAGACCCAGTACTTC	CASSPTGPGETQYF	14	TRBV7-3	TRBJ2-5	.	.